A single TCR beta chain is shown here with its context. This specimen belongs to a study of CD8+ T cells in alopecia areata. The treatment was: oral pan-JAK inhibitor, 5-10 mg twice daily. From alopecia areata patients, lesional scalp punch biopsies and peripheral blood were collected. CD4+ and CD8+ T cells were sorted from PBMCs stained for CD3, CD4 and CD8. Investigators isolated RNA and reverse transcribed it into cDNA to act as the sequencing template. Produced via immunoSEQ multiplex PCR; TCRdb's table is partial and in-frame only. The sample includes approximately 280,000 clones, roughly 64% of them seen just once. J gave up 12 bases and V 3 bases, and 10 bases lay outside the gene matches. The CDR3 contains 13 residues. CDR1 and CDR2 (germline): LNHDA, SQIVND (reference sequence).

The specimen was CD4+ T cells sorted from blood, collected at week 24, from a patient treated with tofacitinib. The receptor's source is a human donor with alopecia areata. The chain combines TRBV19 with TRBJ1-1, with 7 bases lining up with TRBD1. CDR3 bases: TGTGCCAGTAGTATGGTCAGGGGGTCGGCCACTTTCTTT. As protein: CASSMVRGSATFF. Full variable domain (outside the CDR3, taken from reference TRBV19 and TRBJ1-1): DGGITQSPKYLFRKEGQNVTLSCEQNLNHDAMYWYRQDPGQGLRLIYYSQIVNDFQKGDIAEGYSVSREKKESFPLTVTSAQKNPTAFYLCASSMVRGSATFFGQGTRLTVV.